One sample yielded the 5 T cell receptor beta chains listed below, sequenced in a study of T cell repertoires in ileal Crohn's disease. The repertoire was sequenced with immunoSEQ multiplex PCR; TCRdb's copy has only in-frame clones and lacks some. The table records approximately 13,000 clones, about 70% of them present only once. Indicated time point: neoterminal ileum biopsy at postoperative endoscopy, about 6 months after surgery. Sequenced sample: ileal tissue. These receptors came from an adult with Crohn's disease.

This clone was found a few times. The V gene is TRBV27, the J gene TRBJ1-3, with D tentatively TRBD1 (6 bases). The CDR3 extends over 16 amino acids. The ends were cut back, 6 bases at V and 3 bases at J, with 18 bases in the middle. CDR1 and CDR2 (germline): MNHEY, SMNVEV (reference sequence). The CDR3 loop reads CASSDFRGAGGNTIYF. The CDR3 DNA reads as TGTGCCAGCAGCGACTTTCGGGGGGCGGGTGGAAACACCATATATTTT.

J is TRBJ1-4 and V is TRBV4-1; D is unresolved. Germline V gives CDR1 MGHRA, CDR2 YSYEKL. The V gene lost 0 bases and the J gene lost 8 bases, with 10 bases spanning the gap. The CDR3 spans 14 residues. In DNA, the CDR3 is TGCGCCAGCAGCCAAGACCGAGGATGGGAAAAACTGTTTTTT. Translation gives CASSQDRGWEKLFF.

The gene calls are TRBV4-1 and TRBJ1-1, with D hard to call. The CDR3 consists of 15 residues. The germline gives CDR1 MGHRA, CDR2 YSYEKL. Deletions cut 4 bases from V and 4 bases from J, with 16 bases between. The CDR3 DNA reads as TGCGCCAGCAGCCGGTCGGATAAACCGGTCACTGAAGCTTTCTTT. Protein product: CASSRSDKPVTEAFF.

This clone was detected a few times. The chain is built from TRBV7-8 and TRBJ2-2; D may be TRBD2 (6 bases). The CDR3 has 16 amino acids. Germline lookup yields CDR1 SGHVS and CDR2 FQNEAQ. V lost 7 bases, J lost 5 bases, and 20 bases lay in between. CDR3 sequence (DNA): TGTGCCAGCAAGAAACTGGCTAGCGTTTCGACCGGGGAGCTGTTTTTT. Translation: CASKKLASVSTGELFF.

This clone was detected only a few times. This chain links TRBV2 with TRBJ2-5, with D unclear. Germline V lookup: CDR1 SNHLY, CDR2 FYNNEI. Trimming stripped 3 bases from V and 4 bases from J, with 6 bases between. CDR3 size: 12 residues. CDR3 in amino acids: CASSDGVETQYF. The CDR3, as DNA: TGTGCCAGCAGTGACGGAGTAGAGACCCAGTACTTC.